This TCR beta chain stems from a study of blood T cell repertoires in COVID-19. About the research overall: The analysed material was cDNA or gDNA that came from T cells, B-cell-depleted T cells, or PBMCs.

CDR1 is MGHDK and CDR2 is SYGVNS in the germline V gene. There are 14 residues in the CDR3. Trimming left V 6 bases short and J 1 base short, with 11 bases between. As processed by the authors: From reference gene primer amplification, estimates of nucleated cell counts were derived. Sequencing was performed with immunoSEQ multiplex PCR; in TCRdb, only in-frame clones are kept and a portion is missing. V, J and clone size reflect that table, while D and trimming were determined from the DNA. This sample has 24,000 or so clones, with around 86% found just once. This clonotype originated in a human donor with active COVID-19. The donor label of this sample is uncertain. The sample taken for sequencing was peripheral blood. The V call is TRBV25-1, the J call TRBJ2-3; possibly TRBD1 for D (5 bases). CDR3 region: CASRKKTGTDTQYF. The CDR3, as DNA: TGTGCCAGCAGAAAAAAGACAGGCACAGATACGCAGTATTTT.